This T cell receptor beta chain was found in a study of cytomegalovirus exposure and HLA in healthy donors. Study-level findings and limits: Immune exposure information available was restricted to CMV serostatus. Differences between HLA loci emerged in a later analysis of TCR association rates, with DRB1 most and HLA-C fewest. Trimming of TCR beta V- and J-genes showed a link, identified in a later analysis, to a missense DCLRE1C variant. TCR beta sequences numbering over 15,000 were associated with HLA alleles at 0.05 false discovery rate in a later analysis.

Notes on this clone: Its cognate antigen is unknown.

CDR3 length equals 11 residues. V was clipped by 6 bases and J by 3 bases, with 9 bases between them. The germline CDR1 and CDR2 sequences are SQVTM and ANQGSEA. 60 Vbeta and 13 Jbeta primers were used in PCR. This table comes from immunoSEQ multiplex PCR, and its TCRdb copy is limited to in-frame clones, with some not included. The sample shows fewer than 200,000 clones, about 86% of them seen only once. This receptor was obtained from a woman aged 25 to 39 in good health and CMV-seronegative. The chain recombines TRBV29-1 with TRBJ2-7, with a weak D call TRBD1 (6 bases). The sequenced material came from PBMCs. The CDR3 DNA is TGCAGCGTGGGACAAAACTACGAGCAGTACTTC. The encoded protein is CSVGQNYEQYF.